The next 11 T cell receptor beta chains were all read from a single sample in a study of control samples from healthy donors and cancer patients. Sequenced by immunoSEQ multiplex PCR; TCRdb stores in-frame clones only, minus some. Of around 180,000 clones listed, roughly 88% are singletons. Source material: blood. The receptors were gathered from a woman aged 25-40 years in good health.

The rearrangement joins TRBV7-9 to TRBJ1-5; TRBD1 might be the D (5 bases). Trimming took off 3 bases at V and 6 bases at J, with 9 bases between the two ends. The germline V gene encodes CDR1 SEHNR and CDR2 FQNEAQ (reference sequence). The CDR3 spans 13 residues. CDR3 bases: TGTGCCAGCAGCTTGGGAGGGGCTCAGCCCCAGCATTTT. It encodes CASSLGGAQPQHF.

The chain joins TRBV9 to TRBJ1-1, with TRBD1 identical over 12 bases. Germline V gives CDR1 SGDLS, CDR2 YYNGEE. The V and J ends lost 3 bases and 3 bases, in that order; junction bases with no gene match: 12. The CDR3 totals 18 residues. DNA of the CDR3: TGTGCCAGCAGCGGGGGAGGGACAGGGGGCAGAAGGCACACTGAAGCTTTCTTT. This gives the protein CASSGGGTGGRRHTEAFF.

As DNA, the CDR3 is TGCGCCAGCAGCTTGGCAGGACGACTAGCGGGCAGCTCCTACGAGCAGTACTTC. Its protein product is CASSLAGRLAGSSYEQYF. This chain uses TRBV5-1 with TRBJ2-7; the match to TRBD2 covers 10 bases. The length of the CDR3 is 18 residues. The junction had 9 bases not matched to a gene; V was cut back by 0 bases and J by 0 bases. CDR1 and CDR2 (germline): SGHRS, YFSETQ.

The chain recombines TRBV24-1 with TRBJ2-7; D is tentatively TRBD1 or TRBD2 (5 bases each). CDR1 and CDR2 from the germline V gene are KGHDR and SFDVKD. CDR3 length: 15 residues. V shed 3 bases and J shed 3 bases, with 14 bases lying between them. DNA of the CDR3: TGTGCCACCAGTGATGCTGGGGGTTCCCGCTACGAGCAGTACTTC. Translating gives CATSDAGGSRYEQYF.

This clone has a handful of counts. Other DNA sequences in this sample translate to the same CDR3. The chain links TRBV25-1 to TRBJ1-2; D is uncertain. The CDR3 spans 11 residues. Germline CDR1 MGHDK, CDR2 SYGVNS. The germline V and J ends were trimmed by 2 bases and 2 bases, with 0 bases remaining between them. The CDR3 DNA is TGTGCCAGCAGTGAAAACTATGGCTACACCTTC. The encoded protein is CASSENYGYTF.

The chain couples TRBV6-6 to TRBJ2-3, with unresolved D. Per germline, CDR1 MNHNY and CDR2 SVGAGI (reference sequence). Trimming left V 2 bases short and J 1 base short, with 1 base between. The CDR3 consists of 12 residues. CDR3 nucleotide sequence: TGTGCCAGCAGTTACCGCACAGATACGCAGTATTTT. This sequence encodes CASSYRTDTQYF.

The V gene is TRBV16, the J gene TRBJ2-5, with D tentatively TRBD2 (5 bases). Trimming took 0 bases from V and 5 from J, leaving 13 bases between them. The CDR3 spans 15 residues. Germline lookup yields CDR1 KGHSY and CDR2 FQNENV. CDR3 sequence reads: CASSQSRGYGETQYF. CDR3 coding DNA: TGTGCCAGCAGCCAATCAAGAGGGTATGGGGAGACCCAGTACTTC.

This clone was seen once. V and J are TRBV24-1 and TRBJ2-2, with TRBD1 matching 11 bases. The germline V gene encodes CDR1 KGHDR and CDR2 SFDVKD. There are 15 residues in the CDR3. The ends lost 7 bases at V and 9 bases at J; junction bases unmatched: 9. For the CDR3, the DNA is TGTGCCACCAGCCTTCGGACAGGGGGCGGGAGGGAGCTGTTTTTT. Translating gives CATSLRTGGGRELFF.

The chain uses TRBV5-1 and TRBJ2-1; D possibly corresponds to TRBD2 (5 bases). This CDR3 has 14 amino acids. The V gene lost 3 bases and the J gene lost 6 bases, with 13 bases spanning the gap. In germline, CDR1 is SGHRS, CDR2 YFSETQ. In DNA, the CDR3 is TGCGCCAGCAGCTCCCCGGGAAGAGGCAATGAGCAGTTCTTC. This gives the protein CASSSPGRGNEQFF. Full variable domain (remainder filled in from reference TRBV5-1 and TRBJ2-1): KAGVTQTPRYLIKTRGQQVTLSCSPISGHRSVSWYQQTPGQGLQFLFEYFSETQRNKGNFPGRFSGRQFSNSRSEMNVSTLELGDSALYLCASSSPGRGNEQFFGPGTRLTVL.

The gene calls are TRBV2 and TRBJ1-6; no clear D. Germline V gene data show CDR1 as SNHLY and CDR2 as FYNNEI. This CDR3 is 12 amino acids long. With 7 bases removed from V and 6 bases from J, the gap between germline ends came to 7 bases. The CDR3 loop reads CASMRANSPLHF. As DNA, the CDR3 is TGTGCCAGCATGAGGGCTAATTCACCCCTCCACTTT.

CDR3 sequence reads: CASSLPGLAGSYEQYF. CDR3 bases: TGTGCCAGCAGCTTACCGGGACTAGCGGGAAGTTACGAGCAGTACTTC. V is TRBV5-8 and J is TRBJ2-7; 13 bases match TRBD2. CDR1 and CDR2 (germline): SGHTS, YDEGEE. J was trimmed by 4 bases and V by 2 bases; bases with no gene match: 6. The CDR3 spans 16 residues.